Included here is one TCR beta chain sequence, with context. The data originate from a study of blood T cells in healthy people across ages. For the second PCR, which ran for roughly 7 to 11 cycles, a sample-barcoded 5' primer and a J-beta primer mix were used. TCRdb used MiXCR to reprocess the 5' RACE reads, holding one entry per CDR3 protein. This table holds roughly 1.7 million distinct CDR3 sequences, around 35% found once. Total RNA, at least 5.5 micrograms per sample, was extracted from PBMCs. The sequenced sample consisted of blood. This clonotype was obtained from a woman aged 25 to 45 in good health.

CDR3 in amino acids: CASSVGSQGKNIQYF. In DNA, the CDR3 is TGTGCCAGCAGTGTCGGTAGCCAGGGCAAAAACATTCAGTACTTC. The chain employs TRBV2 and TRBJ2-4, with a possible D match to TRBD1 (5 bases). This CDR3 is built from 15 residues. Per the germline V gene, CDR1 is SNHLY and CDR2 is FYNNEI. Deletions cut 4 bases from V and 3 bases from J, with 13 bases between.